The next 21 T cell receptor beta chains were all read from a single sample in a study of OX40 agonist ivuxolimab in advanced cancers. The method was immunoSEQ multiplex PCR; TCRdb's version includes in-frame clones alone and lacks a portion of them. The sample holds about 90,000 clones; 70% to 90% are singletons and the top ten take around 7.4%. The source material was CD4+ or CD8+ T cells sorted from blood, sampled in a trial of the OX40 agonist ivuxolimab. Every receptor here comes from an adult with an advanced solid tumor such as melanoma, head and neck, liver or kidney cancer.

In the case of this clone: The sample holds other DNA sequences that translate to the same CDR3. The chain joins TRBV23-1 to TRBJ1-5, with D possibly being TRBD1 (5 bases). TRBV23-1 is an open reading frame, and its role is uncertain. Trimming left V 0 bases short and J 6 bases short, with 15 bases between. CDR3 size: 16 residues. The CDR3 DNA sequence: TGCGCCAGCAGTCAATCAGGAGGCAGGGAGGGTCAGCCCCAGCATTTT. Its translation is CASSQSGGREGQPQHF.

The chain links TRBV6-6 to TRBJ2-2, with 8 bases aligning to TRBD2. Per germline, CDR1 MNHNY and CDR2 SVGAGI (reference sequence). V shed 4 bases, J shed 6 bases, and the junction held 10 bases outside the gene matches. The CDR3 loop spans 16 amino acids. DNA of the CDR3: TGTGCCAGCAGTTTCTCCCGGACTAGCCTACCCGGGGAGCTGTTTTTT. Residues: CASSFSRTSLPGELFF.

The chain is built from TRBV5-1 and TRBJ2-5, with 8 bases that match TRBD1. CDR1 and CDR2 from the germline V gene are SGHRS and YFSETQ. This CDR3 has 15 residues. Trimming took 0 bases from V and 2 from J; bases not matched to a gene: 3. The CDR3 nucleotides read TGCGCCAGCAGCTTGGGACAGGGGAGGCAAGAGACCCAGTACTTC. Translated: CASSLGQGRQETQYF.

This chain connects TRBV11-2 to TRBJ2-7; D perhaps matches TRBD2 (6 bases). With 1 base removed from V and 2 bases from J, the gap between germline ends came to 12 bases. This CDR3 has 15 residues. Looked up from germline, CDR1 is SGHAT and CDR2 is FQNNGV. CDR3 region: CASSLGAPGAYEQYF. The CDR3 nucleotides are TGTGCCAGCAGCTTAGGCGCTCCGGGGGCCTACGAGCAGTACTTC.

The chain couples TRBV9 to TRBJ2-1, with 9 positions matching TRBD2. The CDR3 runs to 14 residues. V was pared by 2 bases and J by 9 bases, with 6 bases of the junction left unmatched. Germline V gene lookup returns CDR1 SGDLS and CDR2 YYNGEE. CDR3 nucleotides: TGTGCCAGCAGCGTCGCGGGAGGGAGAGGTGAGCAGTTCTTC. Translation: CASSVAGGRGEQFF.

V and J are TRBV6-5 and TRBJ2-7; 11 nucleotides agree with TRBD2. CDR3 size: 14 residues. The germline CDR1 and CDR2 sequences are MNHEY and SVGAGI. V shed 5 bases, J shed 3 bases, and the junction held 3 bases outside the gene matches. The CDR3 spells CASSPGTSGYEQYF. The CDR3 DNA follows: TGTGCCAGCAGTCCCGGGACTAGCGGCTACGAGCAGTACTTC.

The chain employs TRBV30 and TRBJ1-5; D gene unclear. The germline gives CDR1 GTSNPN, CDR2 SVGIG (reference sequence). CDR3 length: 14 amino acids. With 0 bases removed from V and 2 bases from J, the gap between germline ends came to 8 bases. Here the CDR3 DNA reads TGTGCCTGGAGTGTTCCGCAGGGCAATCAGCCCCAGCATTTT. Translated, it gives CAWSVPQGNQPQHF.

The rearrangement joins TRBV18 to TRBJ2-1; 11 nucleotides agree with TRBD2. The CDR3 spans 20 residues. Unmatched junction bases numbered 20, after V lost 6 bases and J lost 4 bases. The germline V gene encodes CDR1 KGHSH and CDR2 LQKENI. This CDR3 reads CASSAGTSGKSSRGYNEQFF. Here the CDR3 DNA reads TGTGCCAGCTCTGCGGGGACTAGCGGAAAAAGCAGCCGGGGGTACAATGAGCAGTTCTTC.

V is TRBV6-5 and J is TRBJ2-3; no firm D call. Per germline, CDR1 MNHEY and CDR2 SVGAGI. V was pared by 0 bases and J by 2 bases, with 12 bases between. There are 16 residues in the CDR3. CDR3 nucleotides: TGTGCCAGCAGTTACTCAGCCGGACCTTTCACAGATACGCAGTATTTT. Its protein product is CASSYSAGPFTDTQYF.

The chain couples TRBV7-8 to TRBJ1-1, with D hard to call. CDR1 and CDR2 (germline): SGHVS, FQNEAQ. Trimming stripped 5 bases from V and 2 bases from J, with 15 bases between. This CDR3 spans 15 amino acids. CDR3 nucleotide sequence: TGTGCCAGCAGCACCTTAACCTGGGGAAACACTGAAGCTTTCTTT. It yields the protein CASSTLTWGNTEAFF.

The V call is TRBV4-1, the J call TRBJ2-7, with D uncertain. Between the trimmed V and J ends, which lost 1 base and 9 bases, there was a span of 16 bases. CDR1 and CDR2 (germline): MGHRA, YSYEKL. CDR3 length: 14 residues. The CDR3 protein is CASSQVVDPTAQYF. DNA for the CDR3: TGCGCCAGCAGCCAAGTGGTCGATCCTACGGCGCAGTACTTC.

The chain's CDR3 is CASSYTSGSYEQYF. DNA of the CDR3: TGTGCCAGCAGTTATACTAGCGGGAGTTACGAGCAGTACTTC. The rearrangement uses TRBV27 and TRBJ2-7, with 11 bases aligning to TRBD2. This CDR3 is 14 amino acids long. CDR1 and CDR2 (germline): MNHEY, SMNVEV (reference sequence). V gave up 4 bases and J gave up 4 bases; unmatched junction bases: 3.

This chain joins TRBV9 and TRBJ2-2; D gene unclear. CDR3 length: 13 amino acids. Germline lookup yields CDR1 SGDLS and CDR2 YYNGEE. Trimming cost V 2 bases and J 6 bases, with 8 bases left between them. The CDR3 is CASSVEVAGELFF. The CDR3 DNA is TGTGCCAGCAGCGTTGAGGTCGCCGGGGAGCTGTTTTTT.

This chain joins TRBV29-1 and TRBJ2-1; 11 bases are shared with TRBD2. With 3 bases clipped from V and 4 bases from J, the junction kept 11 bases outside the gene matches. The CDR3 has 17 amino acids. Per the germline V gene, CDR1 is SQVTM and CDR2 is ANQGSEA. In nucleotides, the CDR3 is TGCAGCGTTGAGTTACCGGGCTTAGCGGGAGGGTACAATGAGCAGTTCTTC. Its translation: CSVELPGLAGGYNEQFF.

This chain uses TRBV5-5 with TRBJ2-7; a possible D gene is TRBD2 (6 bases). Looked up from germline, CDR1 is SGHKS and CDR2 is YYEKEE (reference sequence). The CDR3 loop spans 18 amino acids. V shed 4 bases and J shed 0 bases, with 23 bases lying between them. The CDR3 is CASSQELPSGLSSYEQYF. The CDR3 nucleotides read TGTGCCAGCAGCCAAGAACTCCCCAGCGGGCTTAGCTCCTACGAGCAGTACTTC.

The V call is TRBV11-2, the J call TRBJ2-3, with TRBD2 matching 7 bases. Germline loops: CDR1 SGHAT, CDR2 FQNNGV. Trimming took 2 bases from V and 0 from J; bases not matched to a gene: 2. The CDR3 loop spans 15 amino acids. CDR3 nucleotides: TGTGCCAGCAGCTTAAACGGGAGGAGCACAGATACGCAGTATTTT. It specifies CASSLNGRSTDTQYF.

V gene TRBV19 combines with J gene TRBJ2-1, with 11 bases that match TRBD2. The CDR3 totals 15 residues. V shed 9 bases, J shed 5 bases, and the junction held 9 bases outside the gene matches. Germline loops: CDR1 LNHDA, CDR2 SQIVND (reference sequence). The CDR3 protein is CASTRRLAGNNEQFF. The CDR3 DNA reads TGTGCCAGCACCCGGAGACTAGCGGGAAACAATGAGCAGTTCTTC.

The rearrangement joins TRBV5-8 to TRBJ2-1, with 14 positions matching TRBD2. The CDR3 consists of 15 residues. V shed 7 bases, J shed 10 bases, and the junction held 10 bases outside the gene matches. The V gene's germline CDR1 is SGHTS and CDR2 YDEGEE. In DNA form, the CDR3 reads TGTGCCAGCTCCCCCGGGACTAGCGGGAGTTTGGAGCAGTTCTTC. It translates to CASSPGTSGSLEQFF. Full variable domain (remainder filled in from reference TRBV5-8 and TRBJ2-1): EAGVTQSPTHLIKTRGQQATLRCSPISGHTSVYWYQQALGLGLQFLLWYDEGEERNRGNFPPRFSGRQFPNYSSELNVNALELEDSALYLCASSPGTSGSLEQFFGPGTRLTVL.

The table lists this clone with a count of one. This chain joins TRBV25-1 and TRBJ2-5; tentatively, D is TRBD2 (6 bases). The V end lost 5 bases, the J end lost 4 bases, and 20 bases lay between the germline ends. Per the germline V gene, CDR1 is MGHDK and CDR2 is SYGVNS. This CDR3 is 16 amino acids long. In DNA, the CDR3 is TGTGCCAGCAGTCTCGGGACTGGAGATTTCAGAGAGACCCAGTACTTC. Protein: CASSLGTGDFRETQYF.

V is TRBV11-2 and J is TRBJ1-2; D is perhaps TRBD1 (5 bases). The CDR3 spans 14 residues. Deletions cut 1 base from V and 6 bases from J, with 12 bases between. In germline, CDR1 is SGHAT, CDR2 FQNNGV. In DNA, the CDR3 is TGTGCCAGCAGCTTAGGTGCGGGGCGTAATGGCTACACCTTC. Its translation is CASSLGAGRNGYTF.

This chain joins TRBV29-1 and TRBJ1-5, with D perhaps matching TRBD1 (5 bases). Germline loops: CDR1 SQVTM, CDR2 ANQGSEA. V lost 0 bases and J 4 bases, leaving 13 bases between the germline ends. The length of the CDR3 is 15 residues. DNA for the CDR3: TGCAGCGTTGAAGATTGCCGACAGCCGAATCAGCCCCAGCATTTT. As protein: CSVEDCRQPNQPQHF.